This T cell receptor beta chain was obtained from a study of tumor-infiltrating lymphocytes in primary liver carcinoma (dated by TCRdb to about 2017). Notes on the research overall: Between late 2015 and March 2016, about five patients in China with histopathologically diagnosed primary liver carcinoma had their tumors surgically resected. Of the five patients (three men and two women, aged 30 to 69 years), four had hepatocellular carcinoma and one had combined HCC and intrahepatic cholangiocarcinoma. Tumors of the five patients were stage T1-T3 N0M0 with maximum diameters of about 4.2 to 11 cm. Samples yielded roughly 3.5 to 8 million productive TCRbeta reads; read depth did not differ significantly between tissue types. Across five regions of each liver tumor, along with adjacent normal tissue and blood, the study brought together TCRbeta repertoire sequencing, expression microarrays and whole-exome sequencing. TCRbeta repertoire sequencing covered roughly 35 specimens from 5 patients: about 25 tumor regions, 5 adjacent noncancerous liver tissues and 5 peripheral blood samples. Technical replicate repertoires showed high reproducibility, with mean shared-clone rates approximately 0.87 and correlation coefficients above 0.95.

TCRbeta-specific cDNA was reverse-transcribed from 500 to 550 ng total RNA using a constant-region primer and ProtoScript II reverse transcriptase. Construction of the TCRbeta libraries relied on three nested rounds of multiplex PCR, following a slightly modified ARM-PCR procedure. Sample barcodes and Illumina adapters were added in a final 25-cycle PCR using Deep VentR polymerase. Before sequencing, amplicons between 200 and 500 bp were purified from gel using a QIAquick gel extraction kit. TCRbeta amplicons were sequenced on an Illumina HiSeq 2500 with 250-bp paired-end reads. The authors' analysis ran thus. Reads were quality-trimmed with Trimmomatic v0.33, and paired reads were merged with FLASH v1.2.11 to recover full CDR3 sequences. V, D and J germline segments were assigned to the rearranged TCRbeta sequences using MiGEC v1.2.1b. Clonotype statistics and Shannon-Wiener diversity indices were computed with VDJtools v1.0.0. To cut down on sampling bias, every analysis after diversity analysis relied on just the 250 most abundant clonotypes from each sample. The public reads were quality trimmed at Q25 with fastp and then assembled into clones with MiXCR by TCRdb, keeping productive beta chains. Here each entry gathers all rows of one CDR3 protein and keeps the most common genes and DNA. These V and J calls originate from TCRdb's pipeline instead of the authors' own analysis. The sample data list 300,000 to 400,000 distinct CDR3 sequences, and 65% of these were observed just once. The biggest ten clones account for roughly 6.5% of the sample.

General conclusions and limits of the study: Because sequencing covered only the TCR beta chain and unpaired alpha chains were not captured, true repertoire diversity is likely underestimated. Since the samples were bulk and unsorted, there was no way to compare CD4+ and CD8+ T cell repertoires. Repertoire overlap was higher between tumor regions (mean roughly 35%) than tumor-adjacent (approximately 17%) or tumor-blood (approximately 15%) pairs, consistent with antigen-driven expansion. Compared with blood, tumors had a significantly larger share of the repertoire taken up by the top 250 clones (p = 0.039). With just a few patients in the study, the authors point out that the findings should be validated in a larger study.

Worth noting for this clonotype: Its target antigen remains unknown. A much larger clone lies one base from this, so it may be a read error.

RNA from unsorted whole blood was extracted with TRIzol reagent, and germline DNA was obtained with the DNeasy Blood & Tissue kit. Chronic HBV infection was present in the patients, and the patients were treatment-naive at sampling. Before surgery, roughly 4 milliliters of peripheral blood were drawn into K2EDTA tubes. The sequenced sample consisted of peripheral blood. This sequence was found in a man aged 35 to 55 with primary liver carcinoma and hepatitis B virus infection.

This receptor has the CDR3 CNAVGLGLVGLAYEQYF. The DNA reads TGCAACGCTGTGGGGCTAGGCTTGGTAGGACTAGCCTACGAGCAGTACTTC. The chain is made from TRBV29-1 and TRBJ2-7; 7 nucleotides in the junction match TRBD2. CDR1 and CDR2, per the germline V gene, are SQVTM and ANQGSEA. The CDR3, cysteine through phenylalanine, is 17 amino acids long. CDR3 DNA only is kept here, 51 bases in frame from base 1.